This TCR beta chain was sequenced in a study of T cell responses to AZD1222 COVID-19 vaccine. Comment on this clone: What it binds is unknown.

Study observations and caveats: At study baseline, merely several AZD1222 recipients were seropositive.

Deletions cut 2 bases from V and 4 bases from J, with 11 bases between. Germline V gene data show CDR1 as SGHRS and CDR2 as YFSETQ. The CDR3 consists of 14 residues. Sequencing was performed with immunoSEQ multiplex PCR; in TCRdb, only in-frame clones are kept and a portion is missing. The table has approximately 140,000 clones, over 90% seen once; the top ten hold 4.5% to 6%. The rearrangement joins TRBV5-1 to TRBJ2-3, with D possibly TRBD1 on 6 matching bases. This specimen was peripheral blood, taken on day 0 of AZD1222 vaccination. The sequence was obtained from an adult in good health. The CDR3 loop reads CASSFKGVPDTQYF. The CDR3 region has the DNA TGCGCCAGCAGCTTTAAGGGGGTCCCAGATACGCAGTATTTT.